This TCR beta chain came from a study of cytomegalovirus exposure and HLA in healthy donors. It was healthy bone marrow donors who served as donors. Unrecorded immune exposures were likely, despite nominal health at sampling. V lost 8 bases and J 0 bases, leaving 8 bases between the germline ends. The CDR3 loop spans 13 amino acids. Germline CDR1 reads ENHRY; CDR2 reads SYGVKD. A multiplex PCR was run with 60 Vbeta primers and 13 Jbeta primers. Original analysis: Counted up in a later analysis, unique TCR beta chains came to about 80 million, with some 11 million shared. This table comes from immunoSEQ multiplex PCR, and its TCRdb copy is limited to in-frame clones, with some not included. V, J and clone size reflect that table, while D and trimming were determined from the DNA. The table records approximately 110,000 clones, about 77% of them present only once.

This TCR was recovered from a young woman in good health and CMV-seropositive. The chain uses TRBV10-3 and TRBJ1-3, with D possibly TRBD1 on 5 matching bases. The sample comprised PBMCs. In nucleotides, the CDR3 is TGTGCCATCCAAGGGGACTCTGGAAACACCATATATTTT. It yields the protein CAIQGDSGNTIYF.